This TCR beta chain was obtained from a study of cytomegalovirus exposure and HLA in healthy donors (dated by TCRdb to the late 2010s). For context, the study as a whole: An earlier analysis of several hundred of the donors reported 276 Gb of sequence data and 117 million unique TCR beta sequences obtained from about 200 million T cells. An early release that covered about 640 HLA-typed donors contained about 290 gigabases of sequencing data and some 87 million unique TCR sequences. Among the approximately 400 genotyped donors, 75% to 90% belonged to the genetic ancestry cluster associated with self-reported Caucasian donors. The aim of the study was to test whether cataloging public T cell receptors could identify signatures of past pathogen exposure. The T cell repertoires of under 750 subjects were profiled by immunosequencing and related to cytomegalovirus serostatus. In addition to the first cohort of roughly 670 subjects, a separate validation cohort of approximately 130 different subjects was used. High-throughput TCR immunosequencing, statistical association of individual TCRs with disease status, and machine learning were combined to predict cytomegalovirus infection status. A later analysis re-analyzed previously published TCR beta repertoires from several hundred donors and added high-resolution HLA genotyping to study TCR occurrence patterns. In the later analysis, no new phenotypic data were used to find candidate immune exposures; instead, reliance was placed on TCR beta sequences and their occurrence across donors. In an earlier analysis of about 590 of the donors, high-throughput TCR beta sequencing was used to judge whether each TCR beta V gene segment behaved as functional or pseudogenic. Donor age, sex, ethnicity and CMV serostatus were collected together with the repertoire data. A later genetic analysis took genome-wide SNP genotypes for about 55% of the roughly 700 donors and used that subset as a discovery cohort. Every discovery cohort repertoire had been produced on one sequencing platform. HLA typing covered class I and class II loci at four-digit resolution. The number of typed donors differed by locus: about 629-640 for A, B, C, DRB1 and DQB1; approximately 530 for DQA1; over 600 for DPA1; and some 430 for DPB1. Roughly 5 DR-DQ haplotypes were handled as single units for association and clustering, since linkage in the cohort was strong. Among roughly 400 genotyped donors of the cohort, an average of around 220,000 unique TCR beta nucleotide sequences was sequenced per donor, of which about 19% were non-productive.

The cohort comprised some 730 healthy bone marrow donors. At the time of sampling, every cohort member was nominally healthy, though immune exposures that went unrecorded were likely present. The donor tested CMV seropositive, placing the donor among the roughly 300 seropositive members of the cohort. Each donor provided a peripheral blood sample, and peripheral blood mononuclear cells were used for TCR beta sequencing. The Qiagen DNeasy Blood Extraction Kit was used to extract genomic DNA from the blood cell samples. Libraries were built with the immunoSEQ multiplex PCR assay. For the multiplex PCR, a mixture combining 60 forward primers for TCR Vbeta segments and 13 reverse primers for TCR Jbeta segments was used. The CDR3 region of rearranged TCR beta genes was amplified from genomic DNA by a multiplex PCR assay. On the Illumina HiSeq System, the amplified TCR beta libraries were sequenced as 87-base-pair reads. Per the original workflow: A later analysis tallied around 82 million unique TCR beta chains across the approximately 670 repertoires, and about 10 million of those chains were shared by two or more donors. To remove PCR and sequencing errors, raw reads were error-corrected and collapsed into unique sequences using a nearest-neighbor algorithm that merged closely related sequences. V, D and J gene segments were assigned by aligning CDR3 sequences to IMGT reference sequences. For a sequence to be retained, a match of at least six nucleotides was required to both a V gene segment and a J gene segment. Rearrangements were classified as productive when the CDR3 lacked stop codons and remained in frame with V and J, and all other rearrangements were classified as non-productive. CDR3 was defined by IMGT convention, running from the second conserved V-encoded cysteine to the conserved J-encoded phenylalanine. The earlier analysis of about 590 of the donors excluded sequences that lacked an unambiguous match to a single V gene segment. An earlier analysis of a few hundred of the donors called V segments functional above 56.7% productive rearrangements and segregating when the between-donor standard deviation exceeded 5%. To diagnose cytomegalovirus status from the catalog of TCR beta chain sequences, a statistical classification framework was built. In a later analysis, TCR nucleotide sequences were compared against IMGT/GENE-DB human TR gene sequences so that V and J genes could be assigned. The TCRdist pipeline was used in a later analysis to assign CDR3 sequences and most-parsimonious VDJ recombination scenarios. In a later analysis, every TCR beta chain was defined by the combination of its CDR3 amino acid sequence and its V-gene family, and reads without a unique V-gene family were dropped. In a later analysis, some 600 highly shared, low-generation-probability nucleotide sequences were removed to address suspected cross-contamination and a sequencing artifact. In a later analysis, a clonal expansion index was calculated for each public chain from normalized within-repertoire ranks of inferred template counts. A later analysis computed generation probabilities with a VDJ recombination model fitted to out-of-frame rearrangements, and checked the results against IGoR. Hypergeometric tests were used in a later analysis to score TCR-TCR, TCR-HLA and TCR-CMV co-occurrence, with a repertoire-size bias correction applied to the TCR pairs. In a later analysis, false discovery rates were estimated by permuting HLA or CMV assignments 20 times. In a later analysis, co-occurring TCRs were grouped using DBSCAN, and TCRdist sequence similarity was added for clustering within HLA-allele-positive subsets. Repertoires with fewer than 30,000 or more than 120,000 public chains, plus five repertoires with anomalous nucleotide sharing, were excluded from co-occurrence clustering. TCRdb obtained this table from immuneACCESS and retained in-frame rearrangements with V and J assigned. These tables miss some clones; where compared with another copy, unresolved V genes account for less than half of the shortfall, and the remainder is unexplained. D and trimming come from the DNA, and the V and J calls and clone size come from that table. The sample has around 160,000 clones on record, around 78% of them singletons. Less than 3.5% of the sample belongs to the ten largest clones.

Comments on this clone: No cognate antigen has been identified for it. The record has no base qualities; no much larger clone is one base away.

Trimmed from V: 1 base; trimmed from J: 0 bases; junction bases lacking a gene match: 2. The germline V gene gives CDR1 as SGHTA and CDR2 as FQGTGA. Including the terminal cysteine and phenylalanine, the CDR3 comprises 16 residues. CDR3 DNA is the only sequence kept; it has 48 bases, read in frame from the first base. Results and caveats for the whole study, not just this receptor: Assigning TCR associations to individual alleles was difficult when HLA alleles, especially DR and DQ, strongly co-occurred. A later genetic analysis reported fewer N-insertions in productive TCRs among donors in an Asian-associated ancestry cluster than the roughly 700-donor mean. The cohort was sequenced for TCR beta chains only, and without alpha or paired-chain data the features that could be detected were limited. In both the original and validation cohorts, the classifier was reported to diagnose cytomegalovirus status with high specificity and sensitivity. Presence/absence analyses assumed roughly uniform sequencing depth across donors, an assumption that may not hold. Around 16 rarely observed V segments, including chromosome 9 orphons, were excluded from the earlier analysis of some 590 of the donors because counts were too low. An earlier analysis of around 540 of the donors showed that most TCR beta V segments appeared in productive rearrangements either about 87% or about 30% of the time, which broadly matched IMGT annotations. A later analysis associated about 16,000 TCR beta sequences with specific HLA alleles at a false discovery rate of 0.05. HLA typing was unavailable for some donors at each locus, so association tests used only the typed subset. In a later analysis, several top co-occurrence clusters were reported to appear linked to parvovirus B19, influenza, CMV and Epstein-Barr virus. Correlated functional status among segregating V segments might reflect linkage disequilibrium, but an unknown experimental factor could not be ruled out. Some IMGT-functional V segments, including TRBV6-2 and TRBV6-3, could not be distinguished by the 87-base-pair reads and were therefore excluded. A further reported finding was that TCR beta sequences accurately predicted the HLA-A and HLA-B alleles for most subjects in the first cohort. Immune exposure information for the cohort was limited to CMV serostatus. According to a later analysis, TCR association rates differed among HLA loci, with DRB1 alleles showing the most associated TCRs and HLA-C alleles showing the fewest. In a later analysis, HLA-associated TCR beta chains showed more clonal expansion and lower generation probabilities than non-associated chains that were equally common. According to the authors, the approach could potentially be generalized to other disease states and immunological phenotypes. A cluster of highly shared sequence variants was judged likely to represent a technical artifact of the sequencing pipeline. Most TCR sequences were seen in very few donors, while some public TCRs were found in many individuals. A later genetic analysis associated a missense DCLRE1C variant with V-gene and J-gene trimming of TCR beta chains, and an independent cohort replicated the association. In the study, 164 TCR beta chains were listed as associated with cytomegalovirus. A later analysis found that most CMV-associated TCR beta chains appeared HLA-restricted, with HLA associations seemingly driven largely by CMV exposure. A few of the identified cytomegalovirus-associated TCR beta chains were confirmed in vitro to be specific for cytomegalovirus antigens.

The sample consisted of PBMCs. This clonotype was obtained from a man aged 35 to 55 in good health and CMV-seropositive. The rearranged chain carries TRBV7-3 and TRBJ2-1; 8 bases in between match TRBD2. The DNA reads TGTGCCAGCAGCTTAATGAGCGGGAGCTCCTACAATGAGCAGTTCTTC. Protein translation: CASSLMSGSSYNEQFF.